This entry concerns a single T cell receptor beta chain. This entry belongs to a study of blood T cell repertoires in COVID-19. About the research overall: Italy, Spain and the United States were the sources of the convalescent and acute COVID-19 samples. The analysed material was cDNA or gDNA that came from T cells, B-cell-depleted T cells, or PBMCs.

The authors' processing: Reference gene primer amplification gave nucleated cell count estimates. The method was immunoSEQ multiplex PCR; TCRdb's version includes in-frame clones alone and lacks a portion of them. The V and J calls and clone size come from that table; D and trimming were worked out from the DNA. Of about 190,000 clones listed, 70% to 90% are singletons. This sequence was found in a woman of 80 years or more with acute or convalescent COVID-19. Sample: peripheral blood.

The CDR3 nucleotides read TGTGCCAGCTCACAGGGGCAAGCCTACGAGCAGTACTTC. As protein: CASSQGQAYEQYF. The V and J genes are TRBV18 and TRBJ2-7, with D possibly TRBD1 on 5 matching bases. CDR1 and CDR2 from the germline V gene are KGHSH and LQKENI. The CDR3 contains 13 residues. Trimming stripped 4 bases from V and 2 bases from J, with 9 bases between.